The source of this TCR beta chain is a study of cytomegalovirus exposure and HLA in healthy donors (dated by TCRdb to about 2017). Background for the entire study: A later analysis indicated that the 120 validation repertoires were generated on the platform also employed for the roughly 650 repertoires of the first cohort. The study aimed to test whether cataloging public T cell receptors could reveal signatures of past pathogen exposure. Besides the first cohort of around 670 subjects, a separate validation cohort made up of some 110 different subjects was used. To predict cytomegalovirus infection status, the study combined high-throughput TCR immunosequencing, statistical association of individual TCRs with disease status, and machine learning. What the authors observed across the whole study: All 120 repertoires were used to score co-occurrence in the validation cohort in a later analysis, because that analysis had no HLA typing for the cohort. According to the authors, the approach could potentially be generalized to other disease states and immunological phenotypes. The study listed 150 to 200 TCR beta chains as associated with cytomegalovirus. Three of the identified cytomegalovirus-associated TCR beta chains were confirmed in vitro to be specific for cytomegalovirus antigens. A later analysis found that TCRs clustered in the first cohort also tended to co-occur in the 110 or so validation repertoires, with 90% to 95% of cluster scores above 0. Most TCR sequences were seen in very few donors, while some public TCRs were found in many individuals. The classifier was reported to diagnose cytomegalovirus status with high specificity and sensitivity in both the original cohort and the validation cohort.

With respect to this clone: The antigen it recognizes is unknown. A read error may produce the germline difference seen at one junction end.

The donors belonged to the validation cohort of 90 to 150 subjects, which was separate from the roughly 680-subject first cohort. The CDR3 spans 16 residues, from the cysteine through the phenylalanine. Just the 48-base CDR3 DNA is kept, in frame starting at base 1. CDR1 SSHAT and CDR2 FNYEAQ are derived from the germline V gene (reference sequence). The library was generated by the immunoSEQ multiplex PCR assay. As for the original processing: A statistical classification framework was developed to diagnose cytomegalovirus status using the catalog of TCR beta chain sequences. TCRdb re-hosts the immuneACCESS table, in-frame sequences only. Its copies lack some clones; in the studies checked, an unresolved V gene accounts for under half of them, and the cause for the rest is not known. V and J calls plus clone size are reproduced from that table; the DNA served to infer D and trimming. This sample has about 82,000 clones in its table, and about 92% of those were observed once. The ten largest clones represent approximately 0.69% of the sample.

Sequencing was carried out using PBMCs. The sequence came from a man aged 18 to 35 in good health and CMV-seronegative. This sequence uses TRBV7-7 and TRBJ1-1; TRBD1 is a possible D gene, resting on 5 matching bases. The CDR3 protein sequence reads: CASSPGPRGGDTEAFF. The nucleotide sequence reads TGTGCTAGCAGCCCCGGGCCCCGGGGAGGGGACACTGAAGCTTTCTTT.